A single sample gave rise to the 6 T cell receptor beta chains below, sequenced in a study of T cells in Graves' hyperthyroidism and ophthalmopathy. RNA transcripts yielded amplified TCR beta CDR3 regions. Primed by the HTBI set, a first-round RT-PCR was run on the TCR CDR3. TCRdb analysed the multiplex PCR reads with MiXCR anew, one entry per CDR3 protein. The table has about 500,000 distinct CDR3 sequences, around 50% seen once; the top ten hold about 43%. The specimen was peripheral blood or thyroid tissue (not recorded which). All receptors derive from an adult woman with Graves' disease, either hyperthyroidism or ophthalmopathy (not recorded which).

This clonotype has just a few counts. The chain joins TRBV25-1 to TRBJ1-5; D possibly corresponds to TRBD1 (5 bases). Germline assignment: CDR1 MGHDK and CDR2 SYGVNS. Trimming pared 6 bases from V and 0 bases from J, leaving 15 bases between. The CDR3 totals 16 residues. This CDR3 reads CASSAQGAYSNQPQHF. In nucleotides, the CDR3 is TGTGCCAGCAGCGCTCAAGGGGCTTATAGCAATCAGCCCCAGCATTTT.

This chain connects TRBV29-1 to TRBJ2-7; D perhaps matches TRBD2 (5 bases). CDR3 length: 12 amino acids. V was clipped by 6 bases and J by 3 bases, with 12 bases between them. From germline, CDR1 is SQVTM and CDR2 ANQGSEA. The CDR3 region is CSVAERNYEQYF. The CDR3 DNA reads TGCAGCGTGGCTGAGCGGAACTACGAGCAGTACTTC.

V gene TRBV10-3 combines with J gene TRBJ1-2, with 8 bases aligning to TRBD1. J lost 1 base, V lost 3 bases, and 10 bases had no gene match. CDR1 and CDR2 from the germline V gene are ENHRY and SYGVKD. The CDR3 totals 17 residues. The CDR3 DNA follows: TGTGCCATCAGTGACTTGGACAGGGCTGACGTTAACTATGGCTACACCTTC. It specifies CAISDLDRADVNYGYTF.

This clonotype has at least ten counts. The V and J genes are TRBV7-2 and TRBJ2-7; D is uncertain. V lost 7 bases to trimming and J lost 0 bases, with 13 bases between them. This CDR3 spans 14 amino acids. Germline V gene data show CDR1 as SGHTA and CDR2 as FQGNSA. This CDR3 reads CASTENPSSYEQYF. In nucleotides, the CDR3 is TGTGCCAGCACCGAAAACCCTAGCTCCTACGAGCAGTACTTC.

The chain employs TRBV3-2 and TRBJ1-1; the D call in the table, TRBD1, was not verified against the DNA. TRBV3-2 is assigned pseudogene status. CDR3 size: 15 residues. CDR3 amino acids: CASSQAGTGHTEAFF. Written as DNA, the CDR3 is TGTGCCAGCAGCCAAGCCGGGACAGGGCATACTGAAGCTTTCTTT.

As regards this clonotype: A much larger clone lies a single base off, so this may be a read error. The chain links TRBV29-1 to TRBJ1-4, with 7 bases matching TRBD1. The CDR3 totals 9 residues. Per germline, CDR1 SQVTM and CDR2 ANQGSEA. The CDR3 is CSMAQGPLF. CDR3 nucleotides: TGCAGCATGGCACAGGGGCCCCTATTT.